Listed below are T cell receptor beta chains from one sample, sequenced in a study of human T cells and chemical hapten exposure. TCRdb re-called the RACE reads through MiXCR, storing one row per CDR3 protein. There are about 140,000 distinct CDR3 sequences in the sample; 12% occur only once, and around 1.4% lies in the top ten. The material sequenced was whole blood, taken in connection with sensitization to the hapten diphenylcyclopropenone (DPC). The receptors shown here come from a woman aged 50 to 65 with alopecia areata. Some clones in this sample may be carry-over from other donors' samples. The conserved cysteine and the conserved F or W are not part of the CDR3 here.

ASSLETALNEQF TRBJ2-1 TRBV7-9
ASSLVSGTGSTGELF TRBJ2-2 TRBV7-2
ASSTGTSGRTDTQY TRBJ2-3 TRBV11-1
ASSLAGTSGANEQF TRBJ2-1 TRBV5-4
SARLAGTQY TRBJ2-5 TRBV20-1
ASSQDLTSGRRGETQY TRBJ2-5 TRBV4-1
ASSAGQAAPYEQY TRBJ2-7 TRBV10-1
ASSQALAFGQY TRBJ2-7 TRBV3-2
SVQTGRDSPLH TRBJ1-6 TRBV29-1
ASTGVRGETQY TRBJ2-5 TRBV19
ASSPPGGRSYEQY TRBJ2-7 TRBV3-1
SALPNTDTQY TRBJ2-3 TRBV20-1
ASSPGQTEY TRBJ2-7 TRBV7-2
ASSLARQGQETQY TRBJ2-5 TRBV11-2
SARRTGGDEQY TRBJ2-7 TRBV20-1
ASSSGTGLSNQPQH TRBJ1-5 TRBV27
ASSLFPHPQNEQF TRBJ2-1 TRBV7-3